One sample yielded the 30 T cell receptor beta chains listed below, sequenced in a study of blood T cell repertoires in COVID-19. Sequenced by immunoSEQ multiplex PCR; TCRdb stores in-frame clones only, minus some. The repertoire has about 160,000 clones, about four fifths of them found once; the top ten carry over 10%. Sequenced sample: peripheral blood. The receptors were gathered from a man between 65 and 85 years old who had recovered from COVID-19.

J is TRBJ2-7 and V is TRBV5-4, with TRBD2 matching over 9 bases. The J segment lost 6 bases and the V segment lost 0 bases, leaving 7 bases of the junction unmatched. The germline V gene encodes CDR1 SGHNT and CDR2 YYREEE (reference sequence). The CDR3 runs to 15 residues. The CDR3 DNA sequence: TGTGCCAGCAGCTTGGGGCGGGAGGGCCAAGGCGAGCAGTACTTC. Translation gives CASSLGREGQGEQYF.

The chain combines TRBV7-8 with TRBJ2-3; possibly TRBD1 for D (5 bases). In germline, CDR1 is SGHVS, CDR2 FQNEAQ. The CDR3 totals 14 residues. Trimming left V 0 bases short and J 5 bases short, with 9 bases between. Written as DNA, the CDR3 is TGTGCCAGCAGCTTAGCACAGGCACTAGATACGCAGTATTTT. Its translation is CASSLAQALDTQYF.

The chain is built from TRBV11-2 and TRBJ1-2; D is possibly TRBD1 (6 bases). Germline V gene sequence: CDR1 SGHAT, CDR2 FQNNGV. This CDR3 is built from 15 residues. Between the trimmed V and J ends, which lost 1 base and 4 bases, there was a span of 13 bases. The CDR3 region is CASSLAHQGGYGYTF. DNA of the CDR3: TGTGCCAGCAGCTTAGCTCACCAAGGGGGCTATGGCTACACCTTC.

The gene calls are TRBV6-6 and TRBJ2-7, with 11 bases lining up with TRBD1. The CDR3 contains 14 residues. J was trimmed by 7 bases and V by 7 bases; bases with no gene match: 9. The germline V gene has CDR1 MNHNY and CDR2 SVGAGI (reference sequence). As DNA, the CDR3 is TGTGCCAGCACCTTTGGACAGGGGGCCGGAGAGCAGTACTTC. This encodes CASTFGQGAGEQYF.

V and J are TRBV5-6 and TRBJ1-4; TRBD1 aligns across 8 bases. This CDR3 has 15 amino acids. Looked up from germline, CDR1 is SGHDT and CDR2 is YYEEEE. The V segment lost 4 bases and the J segment 8 bases; nucleotides outside the gene matches: 10. The CDR3 here is CASSRGQGQGEKLFF. The CDR3 DNA follows: TGTGCCAGCAGCCGCGGACAGGGTCAAGGGGAAAAACTGTTTTTT.

The chain joins TRBV2 to TRBJ2-7; 7 bases fit TRBD1. V lost 6 bases and J lost 7; bases outside the gene matches: 9. The CDR3 is 13 residues long. Germline CDR1 is SNHLY and CDR2 is FYNNEI. CDR3 sequence reads: CASSARQGGEQYF. The CDR3, as DNA: TGTGCCAGCAGCGCTCGACAGGGCGGGGAGCAGTACTTC.

This chain joins TRBV6-5 and TRBJ1-6; D gene uncertain. Trimming took off 0 bases at V and 9 bases at J, with 15 bases between the two ends. CDR3 size: 16 residues. Germline loops: CDR1 MNHEY, CDR2 SVGAGI. CDR3 coding DNA: TGTGCCAGCAGTTACTCGGGGAGACCGGACGGTTCACCCCTCCACTTT. Protein: CASSYSGRPDGSPLHF.

This clone was seen ten or more times. V is TRBV6-5 and J is TRBJ1-6; TRBD1 is a possible D gene (5 bases). Trimming removed 4 bases from V and 14 bases from J, with 21 bases in between. Germline V gene sequence: CDR1 MNHEY, CDR2 SVGAGI. CDR3 size: 15 residues. The chain's CDR3 is CASSFSPRARLTLHF. CDR3 nucleotides: TGTGCCAGCAGTTTCTCACCCAGGGCTAGGTTAACCCTCCACTTT.

V gene TRBV7-2 combines with J gene TRBJ1-5; no clear D. V was trimmed by 4 bases and J by 6 bases, leaving 13 bases between them. Germline V gene data show CDR1 as SGHTA and CDR2 as FQGNSA. The CDR3 consists of 14 residues. The CDR3 region has the DNA TGTGCCAGCAGCTCTCGGGTATCCGGTCAGCCCCAGCATTTT. It specifies CASSSRVSGQPQHF. Complete variable domain (other parts from reference TRBV7-2 and TRBJ1-5): GAGVSQSPSNKVTEKGKDVELRCDPISGHTALYWYRQSLGQGLEFLIYFQGNSAPDKSGLPSDRFSAERTGGSVSTLTIQRTQQEDSAVYLCASSSRVSGQPQHFGDGTRLSIL.

The chain couples TRBV3-1 (or the pseudogene TRBV3-2) to TRBJ1-1; possible D gene TRBD1, 6 bases. CDR1 and CDR2 from the germline V gene are LGHDT and YNNKEL (reference sequence). The ends were cut back, 4 bases at V and 8 bases at J, with 11 bases in the middle. The CDR3 consists of 12 residues. CDR3 bases: TGTGCCAGCAGCCTCCTACAGGGCGAAGCTTTCTTT. Protein sequence: CASSLLQGEAFF.

Concerning this clone itself: The sample carries other DNA sequences with the same CDR3. The chain joins TRBV7-9 to TRBJ2-3; D gene unclear. Looked up from germline, CDR1 is SEHNR and CDR2 is FQNEAQ (reference sequence). Trimming stripped 3 bases from V and 1 base from J, with 5 bases between. The CDR3 length is 13 residues. CDR3 nucleotides: TGTGCCAGCAGCTTTTCCGGCACAGATACGCAGTATTTT. Its translation is CASSFSGTDTQYF. The full variable domain, in which reference TRBV7-9 and TRBJ2-3 provide the parts outside the CDR3, is DTGVSQNPRHKITKRGQNVTFRCDPISEHNRLYWYRQTLGQGPEFLTYFQNEAQLEKSRLLSDRFSAERPKGSFSTLEIQRTEQGDSAMYLCASSFSGTDTQYFGPGTRLTVL.

This sequence joins TRBV14 and TRBJ2-2; D unclear. Looked up from germline, CDR1 is SGHDN and CDR2 is FVKESK. Deletions cut 0 bases from V and 6 bases from J, with 11 bases between. CDR3 length: 15 residues. CDR3 bases: TGTGCCAGCAGCCAAGACGTCAGTCGTCCCGGGGAGCTGTTTTTT. It translates to CASSQDVSRPGELFF.

This clone is a singleton in its sample. The V and J genes are TRBV20-1 and TRBJ2-7; 10 positions agree with TRBD2. Germline CDR1 reads DFQATT; CDR2 reads SNEGSKA (reference sequence). V shed 3 bases, J shed 3 bases, and the junction held 8 bases outside the gene matches. CDR3 length equals 15 residues. CDR3 nucleotide sequence: TGCAGTGCTAGTCCTAGCGGGAGAGGTGGCTACGAGCAGTACTTC. Amino acids: CSASPSGRGGYEQYF.

V is TRBV4-3 and J is TRBJ2-1; 10 bases align to TRBD2. Per germline, CDR1 LGHNA and CDR2 YSLEER. The length of the CDR3 is 15 residues. The V gene end was trimmed by 0 bases and the J gene end by 9 bases; junction bases not matched to a gene: 5. The CDR3 sequence: CASSQDRLAGVEQFF. CDR3 nucleotides: TGCGCCAGCAGCCAAGATCGGCTAGCGGGAGTTGAGCAGTTCTTC.

The chain is built from TRBV9 and TRBJ1-3; maybe TRBD1 (5 bases). With 0 bases removed from V and 7 bases from J, the gap between germline ends came to 14 bases. This CDR3 has 15 residues. Germline CDR1 is SGDLS and CDR2 is YYNGEE. The CDR3 DNA follows: TGTGCCAGCAGCGTAGCGGGCCAGGGAAGTAACACCATATATTTT. Its protein is CASSVAGQGSNTIYF.

The chain couples TRBV6-5 to TRBJ1-2, with D unclear. The length of the CDR3 is 13 residues. Germline V lookup: CDR1 MNHEY, CDR2 SVGAGI. Between the trimmed V and J ends, which lost 8 bases and 7 bases, there was a span of 17 bases. The CDR3 DNA reads as TGTGCCAGCGTCGACAACTCCGCAGGTGGCTACACCTTC. This gives the protein CASVDNSAGGYTF.

The CDR3, as DNA: TGTGCCAGCAGCTTAGGTAGTTCCGAGTACGAGCAGTACTTC. Translating gives CASSLGSSEYEQYF. The J gene is TRBJ2-7, the V gene TRBV7-2, with D unresolved. Germline assignment: CDR1 SGHTA and CDR2 FQGNSA. V lost 1 base to trimming and J lost 4 bases, with 11 bases between them. CDR3 size: 14 residues.

The rearrangement joins TRBV5-4 to TRBJ2-1; D possibly corresponds to TRBD2 (6 bases). This CDR3 is 16 amino acids long. Germline V gene lookup returns CDR1 SGHNT and CDR2 YYREEE (reference sequence). Trimming stripped 0 bases from V and 2 bases from J, with 12 bases between. DNA of the CDR3: TGTGCCAGCAGCTTGGGAGATAGCGGCGCCTACAATGAGCAGTTCTTC. This translates into CASSLGDSGAYNEQFF.

The genes are TRBV4-1 and TRBJ1-4, with 12 bases that match TRBD1. The junction had 7 bases not matched to a gene; V was cut back by 4 bases and J by 4 bases. CDR1 and CDR2 (germline): MGHRA, YSYEKL. The length of the CDR3 is 17 residues. CDR3 sequence (DNA): TGCGCCAGCAGCCTCGACGGGACAGGGGGCATTAATGAAAAACTGTTTTTT. This codes for CASSLDGTGGINEKLFF.

The chain carries TRBV5-6 and TRBJ2-7; TRBD2 matches at 14 bases. Germline lookup yields CDR1 SGHDT and CDR2 YYEEEE. There are 15 residues in the CDR3. The V gene end was trimmed by 3 bases and the J gene end by 4 bases; junction bases not matched to a gene: 3. As DNA, the CDR3 is TGTGCCAGCAGCTCGGGACTAGCGGGAGTATACGAGCAGTACTTC. Encoded protein: CASSSGLAGVYEQYF.

The rearrangement uses TRBV6-2 or TRBV6-3 and TRBJ2-5; possibly TRBD2 for D (6 bases). The CDR3 contains 15 residues. In germline, CDR1 is MNHEY, CDR2 SVGEGT. V shed 0 bases and J shed 5 bases, with 13 bases lying between them. DNA for the CDR3: TGTGCCAGCAGTTACTCTTACAGAGGAGGGGAGACCCAGTACTTC. This translates into CASSYSYRGGETQYF.

The rearrangement joins TRBV29-1 to TRBJ2-6, with D possibly TRBD2 on 5 matching bases. Germline assignment: CDR1 SQVTM and CDR2 ANQGSEA. This CDR3 has 13 residues. Trimming shortened V by 7 bases and J by 2 bases, and 9 bases separated the two germline ends. CDR3 region: CSAGSAGANVLTF. In nucleotides, the CDR3 is TGCAGCGCGGGGTCGGCTGGGGCCAACGTCCTGACTTTC. The entire variable domain, with the rest obtained from reference TRBV29-1 and TRBJ2-6, is as follows: SAVISQKPSRDICQRGTSLTIQCQVDSQVTMMFWYRQQPGQSLTLIATANQGSEATYESGFVIDKFPISRPNLTFSTLTVSNMSPEDSSIYLCSAGSAGANVLTFGAGSRLTVL.

The chain couples TRBV9 to TRBJ1-2; TRBD1 agrees at 7 bases. V gave up 4 bases and J gave up 8 bases; unmatched junction bases: 14. Germline loops: CDR1 SGDLS, CDR2 YYNGEE. The CDR3 is 15 residues long. CDR3 DNA: TGTGCCAGCAGCAGAGCGGACAGGCCACCTACCGGCTACACCTTC. This translates into CASSRADRPPTGYTF.

This clone was counted only a few times. The V and J genes are TRBV28 and TRBJ2-2, with TRBD2 as a possible D gene (6 bases). V lost 4 bases to trimming and J lost 3 bases, with 12 bases between them. This CDR3 has 15 amino acids. Germline V gene sequence: CDR1 MDHEN, CDR2 SYDVKM. In nucleotides, the CDR3 is TGTGCCAGCAGTTCGGCGGGGACCGACACCGGGGAGCTGTTTTTT. Amino acid sequence: CASSSAGTDTGELFF.

The chain is built from TRBV9 and TRBJ2-1; 8 bases are a match to TRBD1. This CDR3 is built from 13 residues. Germline V gene sequence: CDR1 SGDLS, CDR2 YYNGEE. Trimming removed 4 bases from V and 7 bases from J; junction bases left unmatched: 4. CDR3 in amino acids: CASSSRTGNEQFF. The DNA for the CDR3 is TGTGCCAGCAGCTCTCGGACAGGGAATGAGCAGTTCTTC.

The chain is built from TRBV27 and TRBJ2-7, with 9 bases matching TRBD1. Germline V lookup: CDR1 MNHEY, CDR2 SMNVEV (reference sequence). The ends lost 5 bases at V and 5 bases at J; junction bases unmatched: 10. This CDR3 region has 15 residues. The CDR3 is CASSRPGTGFNEQYF. The CDR3 nucleotides are TGTGCCAGCAGTCGTCCCGGGACAGGGTTCAACGAGCAGTACTTC.

This chain uses TRBV10-3 with TRBJ1-2; D not certain. Germline-derived CDR1 and CDR2 are ENHRY and SYGVKD. The CDR3 has 15 amino acids. Trimming took 1 base from V and 4 from J, leaving 13 bases between them. CDR3 nucleotide sequence: TGTGCCATCAGTGAGTTGGGCATAGAATTCTATGGCTACACCTTC. Its translation: CAISELGIEFYGYTF.

The rearrangement joins TRBV11-2 to TRBJ2-7; D remains unclear. V lost 0 bases to trimming and J lost 2 bases, with 8 bases between them. Per germline, CDR1 SGHAT and CDR2 FQNNGV. This CDR3 is 14 amino acids long. The CDR3 protein is CASSLEATTYEQYF. The CDR3 DNA reads TGTGCCAGCAGCTTAGAAGCTACGACCTACGAGCAGTACTTC. Based on the CDR3 plus reference TRBV11-2 and TRBJ2-7, the full variable domain is EAGVAQSPRYKIIEKRQSVAFWCNPISGHATLYWYQQILGQGPKLLIQFQNNGVVDDSQLPKDRFSAERLKGVDSTLKIQPAKLEDSAVYLCASSLEATTYEQYFGPGTRLTVT.

V and J are TRBV28 and TRBJ2-7, with 8 bases identical to TRBD2. Germline V CDR1 and CDR2: MDHEN, SYDVKM. The CDR3 runs 15 residues. With V trimmed by 4 bases and J by 2 bases, 7 bases remained unmatched. The chain's CDR3 is CASSSPPGGAYEQYF. DNA of the CDR3: TGTGCCAGCAGTTCCCCCCCGGGAGGGGCCTACGAGCAGTACTTC.

CDR3 amino acids: CASSSGRGTEQYF. In DNA form, the CDR3 reads TGTGCCAGCAGCTCGGGACGGGGGACGGAGCAGTACTTC. V usage is TRBV7-2 and J usage is TRBJ2-7, with D tentatively TRBD2 (6 bases). Looked up from germline, CDR1 is SGHTA and CDR2 is FQGNSA. V lost 4 bases to trimming and J lost 7 bases, with 14 bases between them. This CDR3 has 13 residues.